This T cell receptor (beta chain) emerged from a study of shared T cell receptors in the human thymus. Between the trimmed V and J ends, which lost 0 bases and 1 base, there was a span of 12 bases. This CDR3 spans 15 amino acids. Germline V gene lookup returns CDR1 GTSNPN and CDR2 SVGIG (reference sequence). Sequencing used immunoSEQ multiplex PCR; TCRdb keeps in-frame clones, though not all of them. The table shows approximately 760,000 clones, with approximately 85% occurring only once. The data also belong to a second study, concerning human thymus T cells. That work adds: The donors were infants in Finland with congenital heart defects, otherwise immunologically healthy. It was from resections taken during corrective heart surgery that the thymus tissue came. Related research reported highly overlapping thymic repertoires among unrelated individuals.

The sequence was obtained from a girl younger than two with a congenital heart defect. The V gene is TRBV30, the J gene TRBJ1-1, with D maybe TRBD1 (5 bases). Material for sequencing was thymocytes. This chain's CDR3 is CAWSVLYRKNTEAFF. The CDR3 nucleotides are TGTGCCTGGAGTGTACTGTACAGGAAGAACACTGAAGCTTTCTTT.